The rows below give T cell receptor beta chains drawn from one sample of a study of identical twins. MiXCR, run by TCRdb on the 5' RACE reads, gives a single entry per CDR3 protein. Of about 430,000 distinct CDR3 sequences detected, approximately 17% appear once; the ten largest clones hold 9.5% to 15%. The material sequenced was naive T cells sorted from blood. These receptors were taken from a man aged 50 to 60 in good health. CDR3s include the opening cysteine and the closing phenylalanine or tryptophan. Fields, in order: clone size, V gene, J gene, D gene, CDR3 DNA, CDR3 protein. A D gene is named only where the DNA matches it firmly. Clone size appears in some rows only: once, few, many, or a class for an expanded clone.

>NA|TRBV15|TRBJ2-1|NA
TGTGCCACCAGCAGAGATTGGGGGCCTGAGCAGTTCTTC
CATSRDWGPEQFF
>NA|TRBV5-4|TRBJ1-2|NA
TGTGCCAGCAGCTGGAACCAGGGTTTTGGTGGCTACACCTTC
CASSWNQGFGGYTF
>NA|TRBV27|TRBJ2-7|TRBD2
TGTGCCAGCAGTTTACTCTGGACTAGCGGGAAGGCCGAGCAGTACTTC
CASSLLWTSGKAEQYF
>many|TRBV24-1|TRBJ2-1|NA
TGTGCCACCAGTGTGGGGGGGCGCAATGAGCAGTTCTTC
CATSVGGRNEQFF
>many|TRBV5-6|TRBJ2-1|NA
TGTGCCAGCAGCTCCTCCGGGACAAGAAATGAGCAGTTCTTC
CASSSSGTRNEQFF
>few|TRBV5-1|TRBJ2-2|NA
TGCGCCAGCAGCTTGGCAGGGGGGATCACCGGGGAGCTGTTTTTT
CASSLAGGITGELFF
>NA|TRBV15|TRBJ2-7|NA
TGTGCCACCAGTCAGGGACAAACCTCAGGCTACGAGCAGTACTTC
CATSQGQTSGYEQYF
>few|TRBV5-1|TRBJ2-1|NA
TGCGCCAGCAGCTTGGCGGCTGGCGGGAAGTACAATGAGCAGTTCTTC
CASSLAAGGKYNEQFF
>few|TRBV12-3/TRBV12-4|TRBJ2-3|TRBD2
TGTGCCAGCAGTTTATTACTAGCGATAACAGATACGCAGTATTTT
CASSLLLAITDTQYF
>NA|TRBV20-1|TRBJ2-3|TRBD2
TGCAGTGCGCGCATGATGGCTAGCGGGAGGACAGATACGCAGTATTTT
CSARMMASGRTDTQYF
>NA|TRBV11-2|TRBJ2-7|NA
TGTGCCAGCAGACCCATTGGGGACACTAGGTACGAGCAGTACTTC
CASRPIGDTRYEQYF
>NA|TRBV7-2|TRBJ2-1|NA
TGTGCCAGCAGCTCACAATCGCGGAATCGAAATGAGCAGTTCTTC
CASSSQSRNRNEQFF
>few|TRBV2|TRBJ1-2|NA
TGTGCCAGCAGTGAGCAGGGGCAGGGGTTCGGCTACACCTTC
CASSEQGQGFGYTF
>NA|TRBV20-1|TRBJ1-5|NA
TGCAGTGCTAGAGATTATGCGGGGGGGCTAAGGTACAATGGCAATCAGCCCCAGCATTTT
CSARDYAGGLRYNGNQPQHF
>NA|TRBV19|TRBJ2-1|TRBD2
TGTGCCAGTATTAACGCGGGACTAGCGAACTACAATGAGCAGTTCTTC
CASINAGLANYNEQFF
>few|TRBV6-2/TRBV6-3|TRBJ2-3|TRBD2
TGTGCCAGCAGCCACCGGACTAGCGGGAGAGATACGCAGTATTTT
CASSHRTSGRDTQYF